The T cell receptor (beta chain) described here comes from a study of blood T cell repertoires in COVID-19. Across the study: Samples of COVID-19 (acute and convalescent) were obtained from the United States, Italy and Spain. T cells, B-cell-depleted T cells, or PBMCs provided the cDNA or gDNA that served as material.

The CDR3 is 14 amino acids. V lost 4 bases and J lost 3, with 9 bases in between. The germline CDR1 and CDR2 sequences are MGHDK and SYGVNS. In the original analysis: Reference gene primer amplification gave estimated nucleated cell counts. Sequenced by immunoSEQ multiplex PCR; TCRdb stores in-frame clones only, minus some. V, J and clone size were drawn from that table, and D and trimming were deduced from the DNA. The top ten hold approximately 2.6% of the sample, which has 220,000 or so clones, approximately 81% seen once. The genes are TRBV25-1 and TRBJ1-4, with TRBD1 as a possible D gene (5 bases). Material for sequencing was peripheral blood. The clonotype was recovered from a man aged 45-60 years who had recovered from COVID-19. The CDR3 bases are TGTGCCAGCAGTGCAGGGAGGGCTAATGAAAAACTGTTTTTT. Its translation is CASSAGRANEKLFF.